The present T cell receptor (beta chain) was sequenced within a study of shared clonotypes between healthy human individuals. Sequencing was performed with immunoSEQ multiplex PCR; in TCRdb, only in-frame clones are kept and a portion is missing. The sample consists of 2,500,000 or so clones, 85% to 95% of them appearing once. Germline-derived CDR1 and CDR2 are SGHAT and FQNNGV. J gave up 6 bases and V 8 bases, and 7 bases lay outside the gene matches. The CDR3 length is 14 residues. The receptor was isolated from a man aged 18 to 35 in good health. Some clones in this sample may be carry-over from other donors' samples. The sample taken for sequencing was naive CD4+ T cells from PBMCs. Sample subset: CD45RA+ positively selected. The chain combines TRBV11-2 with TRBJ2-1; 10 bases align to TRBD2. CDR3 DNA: TGTGCCAGCGATAAACTAGCGGGACGCAATGAGCAGTTCTTC. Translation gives CASDKLAGRNEQFF.